This T cell receptor beta chain was identified in a study of T cells expressing NK-cell markers. Background on the study: Seven donors tested HCMV-seropositive and one tested seronegative among the eight sequenced. Findings of the study overall: More than 5 donors showed dominant NKG2C+ clonotypes comprising roughly 1.0-7.0% of their CD8+ T cells.

A remark on this clonotype: Its target is unknown.

This CDR3 has 15 amino acids. CDR1 GTSNPN and CDR2 SVGIG come from the germline V gene (reference sequence). In generating TCR beta cDNA, 5'RACE template switching with UMIs was used. TCRdb re-called the 5' RACE reads and catalogs CDR3 proteins one per entry, DNA excluded. This sample lists 550,000 or so distinct CDR3 sequences; its ten largest clones have 3% to 4.5%. Specimen: blood T cells: a sorted CD56 or NKG2C T cell subset, CD4+ or CD8+ T cells, or bulk PBMC T cells (not recorded which). This TCR came from a man between 18 and 35 years old in good health. The chain couples TRBV30 to TRBJ2-3; lacking DNA, the TRBD1 call made by TCRdb goes unchecked. The CDR3 loop reads CAWRAGTGAADTQYF.